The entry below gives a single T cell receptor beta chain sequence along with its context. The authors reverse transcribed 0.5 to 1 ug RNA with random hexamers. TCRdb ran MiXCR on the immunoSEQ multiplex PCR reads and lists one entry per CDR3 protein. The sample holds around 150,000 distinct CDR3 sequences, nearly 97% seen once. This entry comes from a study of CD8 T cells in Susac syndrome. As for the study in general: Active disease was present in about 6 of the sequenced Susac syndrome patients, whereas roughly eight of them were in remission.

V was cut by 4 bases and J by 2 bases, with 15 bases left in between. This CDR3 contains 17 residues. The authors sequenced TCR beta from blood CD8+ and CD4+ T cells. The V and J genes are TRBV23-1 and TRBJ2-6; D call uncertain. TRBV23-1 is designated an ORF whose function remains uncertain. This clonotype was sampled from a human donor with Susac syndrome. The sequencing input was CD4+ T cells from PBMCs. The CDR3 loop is CASSLWSASPGANVLTF. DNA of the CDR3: TGCGCCAGCAGTCTTTGGAGCGCATCCCCTGGGGCCAACGTCCTGACTTTC.